This T cell receptor beta chain was captured in a study of cytomegalovirus exposure and HLA in healthy donors. Study summary: There were approximately 85 million unique TCRs (from HLA-typed donors) in an early data release. Study-level findings and limits: Under in vitro conditions, three CMV-associated chains were confirmed as specific for CMV antigens. Follow-up analysis later connected one missense variant in DCLRE1C with trimming of TCR beta V- and J-genes. Reportedly, fewer N-insertions than the roughly 700-donor mean appeared in an Asian-associated ancestry cluster in a later analysis.

For this clone: Its cognate antigen is unknown.

The PCR employed 60 Vbeta primers together with 13 Jbeta primers. Using immunoSEQ multiplex PCR, the repertoire was profiled, and TCRdb retains in-frame clones only, with some absent. The data hold approximately 44,000 clones, with approximately 77% observed a single time. Trimming removed 4 bases from V and 2 bases from J, with 17 bases in between. There are 16 residues in the CDR3. Per germline, CDR1 SGDLS and CDR2 YYNGEE. The receptor was isolated from a man in his thirties or forties in good health and CMV-seronegative. The chain links TRBV9 to TRBJ2-3; D may be TRBD1 (6 bases). The sample was PBMCs. As DNA, the CDR3 is TGTGCCAGCAGCCCCCAGGGGTGGCTGGCCACAGATACGCAGTATTTT. Translated: CASSPQGWLATDTQYF. Variable domain in full (rest from reference TRBV9 and TRBJ2-3): DSGVTQTPKHLITATGQRVTLRCSPRSGDLSVYWYQQSLDQGLQFLIQYYNGEERAKGNILERFSAQQFPDLHSELNLSSLELGDSALYFCASSPQGWLATDTQYFGPGTRLTVL.